The 19 T cell receptor beta chains below were found in one sample sequenced in a study of T cell responses to AZD1222 COVID-19 vaccine. Sequencing was performed with immunoSEQ multiplex PCR; in TCRdb, only in-frame clones are kept and a portion is missing. The sample lists 120,000 or so clones, 91% seen once, with almost 5.5% in the top ten. This specimen consisted of peripheral blood, obtained on day 0 of AZD1222 vaccination. These TCRs come from an adult in good health.

The chain recombines TRBV9 with TRBJ1-2; no clear D gene. Trimming left V 0 bases short and J 2 bases short, with 14 bases between. The CDR3 spans 16 residues. The V gene's germline CDR1 is SGDLS and CDR2 YYNGEE. This CDR3 reads CASSVEFGYRNYGYTF. The DNA of the CDR3 is TGTGCCAGCAGCGTAGAGTTTGGGTATAGAAACTATGGCTACACCTTC.

This chain links TRBV14 with TRBJ2-1; 12 bases fit TRBD2. This CDR3 is 16 amino acids long. Trimming cost V 4 bases and J 3 bases; bases outside gene matches: 4. The germline V gene encodes CDR1 SGHDN and CDR2 FVKESK. CDR3 amino acids: CASSPLTSGSYNEQFF. CDR3 nucleotides: TGTGCCAGCAGCCCTCTGACTAGCGGGAGCTACAATGAGCAGTTCTTC.

The rearrangement joins TRBV11-2 to TRBJ2-1; D possibly corresponds to TRBD2 (7 bases). V lost 5 bases and J 9 bases, leaving 17 bases between the germline ends. Looked up from germline, CDR1 is SGHAT and CDR2 is FQNNGV. The CDR3 loop spans 14 amino acids. CDR3 sequence (DNA): TGTGCCAGCAGCCTTAAGAGGGGGGGCAGTGAGCAGTTCTTC. Translation: CASSLKRGGSEQFF.

The chain employs TRBV2 and TRBJ1-5, with D uncertain. CDR3 length: 13 amino acids. CDR1 SNHLY and CDR2 FYNNEI come from the germline V gene. The V and J ends lost 7 bases and 7 bases respectively, with 14 bases between them. The CDR3 DNA reads as TGTGCCAGCAAGGTAGTGAGGGAACAGCCCCAGCATTTT. Its translation: CASKVVREQPQHF. The complete variable domain, with remaining parts taken from reference TRBV2 and TRBJ1-5, reads EPEVTQTPSHQVTQMGQEVILRCVPISNHLYFYWYRQILGQKVEFLVSFYNNEISEKSEIFDDQFSVERPDGSNFTLKIRSTKLEDSAMYFCASKVVREQPQHFGDGTRLSIL.

CDR3 amino acids: CASSSGRGSSIYEQYF. The DNA of the CDR3 is TGTGCCAGCAGCTCGGGAAGGGGCAGCTCTATCTACGAGCAGTACTTC. This chain connects TRBV5-6 to TRBJ2-7; the D call may be TRBD1 or TRBD2 (5 bases each). From germline, CDR1 is SGHDT and CDR2 YYEEEE. V lost 3 bases and J lost 3, with 19 bases in between. This CDR3 is 16 amino acids long. Drawing the rest from reference TRBV5-6 and TRBJ2-7, the complete variable domain is DAGVTQSPTHLIKTRGQQVTLRCSPKSGHDTVSWYQQALGQGPQFIFQYYEEEERQRGNFPDRFSGHQFPNYSSELNVNALLLGDSALYLCASSSGRGSSIYEQYFGPGTRLTVT.

The rearrangement links TRBV11-3 to TRBJ2-2; D gene ambiguous. The CDR3 is 11 amino acids. V was trimmed by 5 bases and J by 8 bases, leaving 6 bases between them. The V gene's germline CDR1 is SGHNT and CDR2 YENEEA. The CDR3 DNA sequence: TGTGCCAGCAGCCGTACGGGGGAGCTGTTTTTT. This codes for CASSRTGELFF.

V is TRBV6-1 and J is TRBJ2-7; no clear D. The CDR3 runs to 17 residues. V shed 1 base and J shed 3 bases, with 19 bases lying between them. Looked up from germline, CDR1 is MNHNS and CDR2 is SASEGT. The CDR3 here is CASSEDSPRHKLYEQYF. The DNA of the CDR3 is TGTGCCAGCAGTGAAGATTCCCCGAGACATAAGCTCTACGAGCAGTACTTC.

The V gene is TRBV30, the J gene TRBJ1-1; 7 bases map to TRBD1. The germline V gene has CDR1 GTSNPN and CDR2 SVGIG (reference sequence). The trim removed 5 bases at V and 6 bases at J, leaving 12 bases unmatched. The CDR3 contains 14 residues. The CDR3 sequence is CAWAPGTEGSEAFF. The DNA for the CDR3 is TGTGCCTGGGCCCCCGGGACAGAGGGGTCTGAAGCTTTCTTT.

The J gene is TRBJ1-6, the V gene TRBV15; no clear D. CDR3 size: 13 residues. Trimming took off 0 bases at V and 7 bases at J, with 4 bases between the two ends. Germline CDR1 LNHNV, CDR2 YYDKDF (reference sequence). The CDR3 sequence: CATSRDQNSPLHF. The CDR3 DNA sequence: TGTGCCACCAGCAGAGATCAGAATTCACCCCTCCACTTT. The whole variable domain, remainder taken from reference TRBV15 and TRBJ1-6, is DAMVIQNPRYQVTQFGKPVTLSCSQTLNHNVMYWYQQKSSQAPKLLFHYYDKDFNNEADTPDNFQSRRPNTSFCFLDIRSPGLGDTAMYLCATSRDQNSPLHFGNGTRLTVT.

The genes are TRBV6-5 and TRBJ1-2; D remains ambiguous. Germline V lookup: CDR1 MNHEY, CDR2 SVGAGI. This CDR3 comprises 13 residues. V lost 4 bases and J lost 2, with 8 bases in between. CDR3 sequence (DNA): TGTGCCAGCAGTTTCGGGCAGAACTATGGCTACACCTTC. It is translated as CASSFGQNYGYTF.

V usage is TRBV2 and J usage is TRBJ2-7; TRBD1 agrees at 7 bases. Germline V gene lookup returns CDR1 SNHLY and CDR2 FYNNEI. The CDR3 covers 19 residues. V trimming: 4 bases; J trimming: 2 bases; junction bases outside the gene matches: 20. The CDR3 protein is CASSVFRPKGGLPTYEQYF. In DNA form, the CDR3 reads TGTGCCAGCAGTGTATTCAGGCCTAAAGGGGGCCTACCAACCTACGAGCAGTACTTC.

The chain links TRBV2 to TRBJ1-3; D is undetermined. Trimming stripped 5 bases from V and 3 bases from J, with 17 bases between. Per the germline V gene, CDR1 is SNHLY and CDR2 is FYNNEI. The CDR3 loop spans 16 amino acids. CDR3 region: CASSKTVTLGGNTIYF. In nucleotides, the CDR3 is TGTGCCAGCAGTAAAACAGTTACCCTGGGTGGAAACACCATATATTTT.

The chain uses TRBV11-2 and TRBJ2-7; D ambiguous. The V gene lost 2 bases and the J gene lost 2 bases, with 16 bases spanning the gap. Germline values: CDR1 SGHAT, CDR2 FQNNGV. The CDR3 runs 16 residues. The CDR3 DNA sequence: TGTGCCAGCAGCTTATCTATAGAATCTACCACCTACGAGCAGTACTTC. Translation gives CASSLSIESTTYEQYF.

This chain connects TRBV15 to TRBJ2-2, with unresolved D. Trimming removed 6 bases from V and 1 base from J, with 9 bases in between. Germline loops: CDR1 LNHNV, CDR2 YYDKDF (reference sequence). There are 14 residues in the CDR3. In nucleotides, the CDR3 is TGTGCCACCAGGAACGACTGGAACACCGGGGAGCTGTTTTTT. As protein: CATRNDWNTGELFF.

The chain links TRBV27 to TRBJ1-6; D remains unclear. V lost 1 base and J lost 10, with 8 bases in between. The CDR3 loop spans 13 amino acids. Per germline, CDR1 MNHEY and CDR2 SMNVEV (reference sequence). CDR3 amino acids: CASSLYPNSPLHF. The CDR3 DNA reads as TGTGCCAGCAGTTTATACCCTAACTCACCCCTCCACTTT.

About this clone: One junction end disagrees with the germline gene, perhaps due to a read error. This sequence joins TRBV7-7 and TRBJ1-5; no clear D gene. The CDR3 has 16 amino acids. The germline V gene encodes CDR1 SSHAT and CDR2 FNYEAQ (reference sequence). Here the CDR3 reads CASSLVIRRSNQPQHF. DNA for the CDR3: TGTGCTAGCAGCTTAGTGATAAGGAGGAGCAATCAGCCCCAGCATTTT.

A single count supports this clone. This rearrangement joins TRBV6-5 to TRBJ1-1; the D gene is possibly TRBD1 (6 bases). Trimming cost V 2 bases and J 6 bases, with 19 bases left between them. The germline CDR1 and CDR2 sequences are MNHEY and SVGAGI. The CDR3 covers 16 residues. DNA for the CDR3: TGTGCCAGCAGTTACGGGGGCGGGGGCGTTAGGTCTGAAGCTTTCTTT. Translating gives CASSYGGGGVRSEAFF.

This clone is a singleton in its sample. The V gene is TRBV24-1, the J gene TRBJ2-3; either TRBD1 or TRBD2 may fit D (5 bases each). CDR1 KGHDR and CDR2 SFDVKD come from the germline V gene. The CDR3 runs 14 residues. Trimming stripped 3 bases from V and 4 bases from J, with 10 bases between. The CDR3 loop is CATSDGGVADTQYF. In nucleotides, the CDR3 is TGTGCCACCAGTGATGGGGGAGTGGCAGATACGCAGTATTTT.

The genes are TRBV28 and TRBJ2-1, with TRBD2 identical over 10 bases. Trimming took 8 bases from V and 1 from J; bases not matched to a gene: 2. The CDR3 has 14 amino acids. Germline V gene sequence: CDR1 MDHEN, CDR2 SYDVKM. The CDR3 nucleotides are TGTGCCAGCGAACTAGCGGGATCCTACAATGAGCAGTTCTTC. This sequence encodes CASELAGSYNEQFF.